This T cell receptor beta chain was sequenced in a study of OX40 agonist ivuxolimab in advanced cancers. In the study overall: Aged about 20 to 85 with a mean of about 60 years, they were 75% to 85% male. Findings and caveats of the study: CD8+ T cells (on average) carried more expanded clones than CD4+ T cells.

Sequencing was performed with immunoSEQ multiplex PCR; in TCRdb, only in-frame clones are kept and a portion is missing. This sample has around 40,000 clones, with 88% found just once. The CDR3 consists of 15 residues. The junction had 6 bases not matched to a gene; V was cut back by 3 bases and J by 9 bases. Germline V lookup: CDR1 SGDLS, CDR2 YYNGEE. A remark on this clone: Its specificity is not known.

This rearrangement joins TRBV9 to TRBJ2-1, with 13 bases fitting TRBD2. The clonotype originates from an adult with an advanced solid tumor such as melanoma, head and neck, liver or kidney cancer. Sequences were derived from CD4+ or CD8+ T cells sorted from blood, sampled in a trial of the OX40 agonist ivuxolimab. The CDR3 sequence: CASSAPGTSGIEQFF. In DNA form, the CDR3 reads TGTGCCAGCAGCGCCCCCGGGACTAGCGGGATTGAGCAGTTCTTC.